This T cell receptor (beta chain) was captured in a study of cytomegalovirus exposure and HLA in healthy donors. The V and J ends lost 1 base and 0 bases, in that order; junction bases with no gene match: 8. The CDR3 is 18 residues long. 13 Jbeta primers and 60 Vbeta primers were used for the PCR. Data came from immunoSEQ multiplex PCR; TCRdb stores just in-frame clones and leaves some out. The data include some 200,000 clones; the top ten clones carry roughly 1.2%. The source material was PBMCs. The chain links TRBV23-1 to TRBJ1-4; 7 positions agree with TRBD1. TRBV23-1 is an open reading frame, and its role is uncertain. This receptor was obtained from a girl aged 2 to 9 in good health and CMV-seropositive. Here the CDR3 reads CASSQFPDRATTNEKLFF. CDR3 bases: TGCGCCAGCAGTCAATTCCCCGACAGGGCCACAACTAATGAAAAACTGTTTTTT.